This T cell receptor beta chain was sequenced for a study of cytomegalovirus exposure and HLA in healthy donors. Primers: 60 Vbeta forward and 13 Jbeta reverse. Produced via immunoSEQ multiplex PCR; TCRdb's table is partial and in-frame only. The data hold approximately 140,000 clones, with roughly 80% observed a single time. Germline V CDR1 and CDR2: LNHDA, SQIVND (reference sequence). The CDR3 is made up of 13 amino acids. Losses at the gene ends were 9 bases for V and 4 bases for J; bases not matched to a gene: 8. This clone was picked up one time. What was sequenced was PBMCs. The receptor was isolated from a boy aged 10-17 years in good health and CMV-seronegative. The chain carries TRBV19 and TRBJ1-2; the match to TRBD1 covers 7 bases. This CDR3 is CASREGQIYGYTF. CDR3 nucleotides: TGTGCCAGCCGTGAGGGACAGATCTATGGCTACACCTTC.